This is a list of T cell receptor beta chains from one sample in a study of T cells expressing NK-cell markers. Reprocessing the 5' RACE reads, TCRdb reports a single entry for every CDR3 protein and omits DNA. Recorded for this sample: about 430,000 distinct CDR3 sequences. Sequencing was performed on blood T cells: a sorted CD56 or NKG2C T cell subset, CD4+ or CD8+ T cells, or bulk PBMC T cells (not recorded which). The source of these receptors is a woman aged 50 to 65 in good health. Both conserved end residues are part of each CDR3.

TRBV4-2	TRBJ2-1	CASSQDGRGSYNEQFF
TRBV2	TRBJ2-4	CASSGDRIAKNIQYF
TRBV6-2/TRBV6-3	TRBJ2-3	CASRRSGRGGTDTQYF
TRBV20-1	TRBJ1-5	CSASRRDKTQPQHF
TRBV10-2	TRBJ2-5	CASVDRGVGETQYF
TRBV20-1	TRBJ1-2	CSARGRSANYGYTF
TRBV18	TRBJ2-2	CASSPRQITGSTGELFF
TRBV28	TRBJ2-3	CASSLTTDTTDTQYF
TRBV3-1	TRBJ2-5	CASSQDLSGGLKTQYF
TRBV2	TRBJ1-3	CASSLTGGTGNTIYF
TRBV18	TRBJ2-7	CASSPRPSVRAYEQYF
TRBV24-1	TRBJ2-3	CATSGGRGDTDTQYF
TRBV10-3	TRBJ1-2	CAISDFLKGHGYTF
TRBV5-1	TRBJ2-1	CASSLALTSGSYNEQFF
TRBV11-3	TRBJ2-1	CASSSQAGSQFF
TRBV7-9	TRBJ2-7	CASSFRRGVEQYF
TRBV10-3	TRBJ2-7	CASRDTDEGQYF
TRBV20-1	TRBJ2-3	CSVLIALLDTQYF
TRBV27	TRBJ1-5	CASAEYTGPHQPQHF
TRBV7-9	TRBJ2-6	CASSLALGNSGANVLTF
TRBV5-6	TRBJ2-2	CASSLGVGGLFF
TRBV20-1	TRBJ2-5	CSARGWQAQETQYF
TRBV5-4	TRBJ2-2	CASSLRDQTTGELFF
TRBV5-1	TRBJ2-1	CASSHSSGGYNEQFF
TRBV20-1	TRBJ2-1	CSVQNPAGTAVNEQFF
TRBV11-3	TRBJ2-6	CASSLVGGIWANVLTF
TRBV20-1	TRBJ2-1	CSAWTSRSYNEQFF
TRBV27	TRBJ1-6	CASSHSKGVGGSSYNSPLHF
TRBV10-3	TRBJ2-2	CAISGQVAGELFF
TRBV6-5	TRBJ2-7	CASSLGMGGSYEQYF
TRBV7-9	TRBJ2-5	CASSFARGLETQYF
TRBV18	TRBJ2-1	CASSPSSYEQFF
TRBV12-3/TRBV12-4	TRBJ2-3	CASRQGRGTDTQYF
TRBV3-1	TRBJ2-1	CASATTSLGEQFF
TRBV12-3/TRBV12-4	TRBJ2-7	CASSLGLAGGGYEQYF
TRBV29-1	TRBJ2-1	CSVVGGVWYNEQFF
TRBV20-1	TRBJ2-1	CSAREGAGVHNEQFF
TRBV7-8	TRBJ1-2	CASSGQAGDMYGYTF
TRBV5-6	TRBJ1-2	CASSLSLGTFYTF
TRBV7-9	TRBJ2-5	CASSFRTAQETQYF
TRBV5-1	TRBJ1-4	CASSLTPGQQEKLFF
TRBV24-1	TRBJ2-6	CATSDRNPGANVLTF
TRBV5-1	TRBJ2-2	CASSWTGGQFANTGELFF
TRBV20-1	TRBJ2-7	CSAKRRDAWYEQYF
TRBV5-6	TRBJ2-5	CASSLGRGLATETQYF
TRBV5-1	TRBJ2-5	CASSQGLSETQYF
TRBV4-2	TRBJ2-7	CASSQGRGGTSSYEQYF
TRBV4-1	TRBJ2-7	CASSNGPVKREVSYEQYF
TRBV2	TRBJ1-3	CASRGQGRWLGNTIYF
TRBV20-1	TRBJ2-1	CSARSSGRHNNNEQFF
TRBV5-1	TRBJ2-5	CASSIETVPSGKGETQYF
TRBV20-1	TRBJ1-6	CSARERGFFNSPLHF
TRBV7-2	TRBJ2-4	CASSLGTSGSGTKNIQYF
TRBV5-1	TRBJ2-3	CASSFFHTDTQYF
TRBV2	TRBJ2-1	CASSETRLSGSWNEQFF